One sample yielded the 14 T cell receptor beta chains listed below, sequenced in a study of T cell repertoires in aging, cancer and after chemotherapy. TCR beta rearrangements were amplified from peripheral blood genomic DNA. TRB rearrangements spanning V, D and J were amplified using mixed TRB-A/B primers. In TCRdb, the multiplex PCR reads were re-called with MiXCR into one record per CDR3 protein. Here the sample spans under 8,500 distinct CDR3 sequences, roughly 31% being singletons. The sample comprised blood. These TCRs come from a human donor with a blood cancer.

This chain joins TRBV5-4 and TRBJ2-7; 11 nucleotides agree with TRBD2. With V trimmed by 3 bases and J by 0 bases, 2 bases remained unmatched. The CDR3 contains 15 residues. Germline CDR1 SGHNT, CDR2 YYREEE (reference sequence). The CDR3 region has the DNA TGTGCCAGCAGCTCTAGCGGGGGGTCCTCCTACGAGCAGTACTTC. This sequence encodes CASSSSGGSSYEQYF.

This clonotype was detected only a few times. V usage is TRBV7-9 and J usage is TRBJ2-2; D may correspond to TRBD1 or TRBD2 (5 bases each). The germline CDR1 and CDR2 sequences are SEHNR and FQNEAQ (reference sequence). The CDR3 runs to 15 residues. V shed 3 bases and J shed 4 bases, with 12 bases lying between them. The CDR3 DNA follows: TGTGCCAGCAGCTTCTCGGAGAGGGGCACCGGGGAGCTGTTTTTT. This encodes CASSFSERGTGELFF.

In this sample, this clonotype is medium-sized. The V call is TRBV19, the J call TRBJ1-5; tentatively, D is TRBD1 (5 bases). Trimming stripped 0 bases from V and 6 bases from J, with 9 bases between. The CDR3 consists of 14 residues. The germline V gene has CDR1 LNHDA and CDR2 SQIVND (reference sequence). DNA of the CDR3: TGTGCCAGTAGTATAGAGAGGGGCGGTCAGCCCCAGCATTTT. It codes for CASSIERGGQPQHF.

This clonotype ranks as medium-sized. This chain connects TRBV29-1 to TRBJ2-5, with no clear D. CDR3 size: 13 residues. V gave up 1 base and J gave up 1 base, with 7 bases separating them. CDR1 is SQVTM, CDR2 ANQGSEA, per germline. The CDR3 is CSVEAFIQETQYF. The DNA for the CDR3 is TGCAGCGTTGAAGCGTTCATCCAAGAGACCCAGTACTTC.

Within the sample, this clonotype is medium-sized (0.01 to 0.1%). The chain carries TRBV19 and TRBJ1-5; a weak D match, TRBD1 (5 bases). Germline loops: CDR1 LNHDA, CDR2 SQIVND (reference sequence). This CDR3 comprises 18 residues. V lost 5 bases and J lost 1, with 21 bases in between. The CDR3 loop is CASSHQGRIGVSNQPQHF. The CDR3 coding sequence is TGTGCCAGTAGTCATCAGGGAAGGATAGGGGTAAGCAATCAGCCCCAGCATTTT.

This clonotype is deemed medium-sized. The chain has TRBV5-4 and TRBJ2-3; D ambiguous. The germline V gene has CDR1 SGHNT and CDR2 YYREEE (reference sequence). Trimming stripped 4 bases from V and 5 bases from J, with 8 bases between. The CDR3 has 12 residues. The chain's CDR3 is CASSPLQDTQYF. The CDR3 DNA follows: TGTGCCAGCAGCCCCCTGCAAGATACGCAGTATTTT.

CDR3 bases: TGTGCCAGCAGTTCTTCCGGGTCTCCAACTAATGAAAAACTGTTTTTT. Translated, it gives CASSSSGSPTNEKLFF. The chain carries TRBV6-6 and TRBJ1-4; no clear D. Germline V gene lookup returns CDR1 MNHNY and CDR2 SVGAGI (reference sequence). The CDR3 totals 16 residues. The V and J ends lost 4 bases and 0 bases respectively, with 12 bases between them.

In DNA, the CDR3 is TGTGCCAGCAGTTTAAGGGCCCTCGGGGTAACCTCCTATAATTCACCCCTCCACTTT. Translating it yields CASSLRALGVTSYNSPLHF. The rearrangement joins TRBV27 to TRBJ1-6; no clear D gene. Germline V lookup: CDR1 MNHEY, CDR2 SMNVEV (reference sequence). The CDR3 is 19 residues long. Trimming took off 2 bases at V and 0 bases at J, with 17 bases between the two ends.

Regarding this clonotype: A much larger clone lies a single base off, so this may be a read error. The chain carries TRBV27 and TRBJ2-1; TRBD1 agrees at 9 bases. The germline V gene encodes CDR1 MNHEY and CDR2 SMNVEV (reference sequence). The CDR3 has 14 residues. Here the CDR3 DNA reads TGTGCCAGCAGTTCGACAGGGGGATCCAATGAGCAGATCTTC. Its translation: CASSSTGGSNEQIF.

This clonotype was detected a few times. The chain links TRBV15 to TRBJ1-5, with 7 bases identical to TRBD1. With V trimmed by 2 bases and J by 7 bases, 11 bases remained unmatched. Germline V CDR1 and CDR2: LNHNV, YYDKDF (reference sequence). This CDR3 is built from 16 residues. CDR3 region: CATSRPTGAPGQPQHF. CDR3 sequence (DNA): TGTGCCACCAGCAGACCCACAGGGGCCCCTGGGCAGCCCCAGCATTTT.

This clonotype was counted a few times. J is TRBJ1-2 and V is TRBV6-5, with a weak D call TRBD1 (6 bases). The CDR3 sequence is 13 residues long. CDR1 MNHEY and CDR2 SVGAGI come from the germline V gene. With 7 bases removed from V and 5 bases from J, the gap between germline ends came to 14 bases. CDR3 in DNA: TGTGCCAGCACCGTAGGGGGAGATTATGGCTACACCTTC. Translated: CASTVGGDYGYTF.

By its share, this clonotype is medium-sized. This chain links TRBV11-1 with TRBJ2-3; D is unresolved. Trimming left V 5 bases short and J 2 bases short, with 11 bases between. Germline V gene data show CDR1 as SGHAT and CDR2 as FQDESV (reference sequence). The CDR3 runs 14 residues. The CDR3 region has the DNA TGTGCCAGCAGCCCCGGTCAGTTCACAGATACGCAGTATTTT. Its translation: CASSPGQFTDTQYF. The complete variable domain, with remaining parts taken from reference TRBV11-1 and TRBJ2-3, reads EAEVAQSPRYKITEKSQAVAFWCDPISGHATLYWYRQILGQGPELLVQFQDESVVDDSQLPKDRFSAERLKGVDSTLKIQPAELGDSAMYLCASSPGQFTDTQYFGPGTRLTVL.

This clonotype was picked up a small number of times. This chain uses TRBV5-6 with TRBJ2-3, with a tentative D call TRBD2 (6 bases). Germline V gives CDR1 SGHDT, CDR2 YYEEEE. V was cut by 2 bases and J by 5 bases, with 15 bases left in between. This CDR3 is built from 15 residues. The CDR3 DNA sequence: TGTGCCAGCAGCTTAGCTTGGCGGGGCCAAGATACGCAGTATTTT. This translates into CASSLAWRGQDTQYF.

This clonotype has just one count. This chain joins TRBV4-3 and TRBJ2-3, with 9 bases lining up with TRBD2. This CDR3 region has 16 residues. V trimming: 2 bases; J trimming: 2 bases; junction bases outside the gene matches: 5. CDR1 and CDR2 from the germline V gene are LGHNA and YSLEER. The CDR3: CASSQNLAGTTDTQYF. CDR3 DNA: TGCGCCAGCAGCCAAAACCTAGCGGGGACCACAGATACGCAGTATTTT.